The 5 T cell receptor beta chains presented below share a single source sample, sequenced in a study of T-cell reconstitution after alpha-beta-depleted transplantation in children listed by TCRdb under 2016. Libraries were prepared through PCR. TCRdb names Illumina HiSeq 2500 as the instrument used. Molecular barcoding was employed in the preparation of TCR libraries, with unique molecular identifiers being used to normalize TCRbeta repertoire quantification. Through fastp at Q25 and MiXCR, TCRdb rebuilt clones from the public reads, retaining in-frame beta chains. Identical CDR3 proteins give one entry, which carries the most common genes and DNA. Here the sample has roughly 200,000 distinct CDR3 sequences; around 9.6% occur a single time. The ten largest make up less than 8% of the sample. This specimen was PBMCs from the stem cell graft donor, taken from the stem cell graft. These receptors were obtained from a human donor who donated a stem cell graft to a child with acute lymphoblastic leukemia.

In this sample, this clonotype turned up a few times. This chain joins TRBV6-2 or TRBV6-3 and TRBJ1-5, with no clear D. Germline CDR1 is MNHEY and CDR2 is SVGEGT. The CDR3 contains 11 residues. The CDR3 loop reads CAAGFDQPQHF. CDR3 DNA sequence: TGTGCAGCGGGATTTGATCAGCCCCAGCATTTT.

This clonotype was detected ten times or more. This CDR3 is CASSLTVQETQYF. The CDR3 DNA reads TGTGCCAGCAGTTTAACGGTCCAAGAGACCCAGTACTTC. V usage is TRBV12-3 or TRBV12-4 and J usage is TRBJ2-5; D ambiguous. The germline V and J ends were trimmed by 2 bases and 1 base, with 5 bases remaining between them. The CDR3 spans 13 residues.

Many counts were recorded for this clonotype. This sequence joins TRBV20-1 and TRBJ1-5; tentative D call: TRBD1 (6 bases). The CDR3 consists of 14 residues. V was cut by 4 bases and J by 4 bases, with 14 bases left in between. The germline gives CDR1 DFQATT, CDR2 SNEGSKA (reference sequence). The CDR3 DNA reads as TGCAGTGCTAATAGGGGGGGGAAAAATCAGCCCCAGCATTTT. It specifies CSANRGGKNQPQHF.

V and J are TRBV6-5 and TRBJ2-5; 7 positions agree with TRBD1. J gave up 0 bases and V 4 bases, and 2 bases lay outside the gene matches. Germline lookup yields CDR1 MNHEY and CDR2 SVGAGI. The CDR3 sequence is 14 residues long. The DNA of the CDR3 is TGTGCCAGCAGTTCCGGGACAGACCAAGAGACCCAGTACTTC. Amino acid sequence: CASSSGTDQETQYF.

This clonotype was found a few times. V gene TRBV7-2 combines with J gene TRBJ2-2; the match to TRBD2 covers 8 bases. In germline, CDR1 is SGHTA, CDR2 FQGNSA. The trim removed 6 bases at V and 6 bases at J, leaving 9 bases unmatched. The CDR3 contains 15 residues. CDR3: CASSQSGGKAGELFF. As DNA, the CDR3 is TGTGCCAGCAGTCAATCGGGGGGGAAGGCCGGGGAGCTGTTTTTT.